This TCR beta chain was captured by sequencing in a study of vaccination effects on CD4 cells after COVID-19. Study summary: Subjects were given two BNT162b2 or mRNA-1273 vaccine doses.

The repertoire was sequenced with immunoSEQ multiplex PCR; TCRdb's copy has only in-frame clones and lacks some. The sample records over 45,000 clones, more than 60% being singletons. Trimming at V came to 8 bases and at J to 7 bases, leaving 10 bases not matched to a gene. Germline V lookup: CDR1 LNHDA, CDR2 SQIVND (reference sequence). CDR3 length: 14 residues. Note on this clone: What it binds is unknown.

Using viral peptide pools, the ViraFEST assay grew out antigen-specific CD4+ T cells prior to sequencing. Following culture for nine to ten days, CD4+ T cells were isolated. Nucleocapsid antibody tests were negative, and the vaccine recipients had no prior SARS-CoV-2 infection. With about 9.8 ug/ml peptides and 9.5 to 10 IU/ml IL-2, a few million PBMC per well were cultured. Specimen: CD4+ T cells from PBMCs cultured with SARS-CoV-2 spike peptides, collected before COVID-19 vaccination. The chain employs TRBV19 and TRBJ2-3; 9 nucleotides agree with TRBD2. This TCR derives from a human donor who received a COVID-19 vaccine. The CDR3 DNA follows: TGTGCCAGTGGATTCGGGCTAGCGGGAAATACGCAGTATTTT. It encodes CASGFGLAGNTQYF.